The text below deals with one T cell receptor (beta chain). Its antigen is unidentified. The entry originates in a study of response to subunit inactivated influenza vaccine. This CDR3 comprises 15 residues. Germline assignment: CDR1 SGHAT and CDR2 FQDESV (reference sequence). V was pared by 3 bases and J by 6 bases, with 7 bases of the junction left unmatched. Notes on the study in general: Authors proposed each seasonal influenza vaccination draws in few new T cells.

TCRdb independently ran MiXCR on the RT-PCR reads; one entry per CDR3 protein. The table has about 500,000 distinct CDR3 sequences, 15% to 20% seen once. Sequenced here: CD4+ T cells sorted from PBMCs, sampled less than 25 months after vaccination. The sequence derives from a man between 50 and 70 years old who received an inactivated influenza vaccine. The rearrangement links TRBV11-1 to TRBJ2-1; 8 bases align to TRBD1. The CDR3 nucleotides are TGTGCCAGCAGCTTCTGGACAGGGTTCACCAATGAGCAGTTCTTC. Translated, it gives CASSFWTGFTNEQFF.